The clone carrying this TCR beta chain turned up a few times. Its specificity is unknown. V trimming: 5 bases; J trimming: 4 bases; junction bases outside the gene matches: 4. CDR1 SGHTA and CDR2 FQGNSA come from the germline V gene. There are 14 residues in the CDR3. The sample comes from a study of T-cell memory formation after mild COVID-19. Study-level findings and limits: Day 15 to 85 contracting clones showed balanced CD4/CD8; day 15 to 37 expanders favored CD4+.

One entry per CDR3 protein, called by TCRdb with MiXCR from the 5' RACE reads. The sample lists roughly 300,000 distinct CDR3 sequences, over 7% occurring once. V gene TRBV7-2 combines with J gene TRBJ1-5; TRBD1 aligns across 8 bases. Sequencing used PBMCs or a T cell subset sorted from them (not recorded which). The clonotype was recovered from a man between 18 and 35 years old who had mild COVID-19 (a few samples of this study predate the infection). Cell type and time point are not known. In nucleotides, the CDR3 is TGTGCCAGCAGCAACAGACAGGGGAATCAGCCCCAGCATTTT. Translated: CASSNRQGNQPQHF.